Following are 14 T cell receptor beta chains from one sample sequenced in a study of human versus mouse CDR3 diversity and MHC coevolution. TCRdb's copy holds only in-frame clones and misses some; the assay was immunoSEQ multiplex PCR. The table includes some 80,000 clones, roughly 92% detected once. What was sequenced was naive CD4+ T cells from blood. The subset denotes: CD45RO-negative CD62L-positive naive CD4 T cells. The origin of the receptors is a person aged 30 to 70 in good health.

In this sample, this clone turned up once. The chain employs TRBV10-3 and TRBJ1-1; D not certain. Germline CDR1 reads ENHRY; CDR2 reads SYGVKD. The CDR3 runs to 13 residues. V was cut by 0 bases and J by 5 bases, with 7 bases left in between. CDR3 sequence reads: CAISESPSTEAFF. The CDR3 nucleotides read TGTGCCATCAGTGAGTCGCCCAGTACTGAAGCTTTCTTT.

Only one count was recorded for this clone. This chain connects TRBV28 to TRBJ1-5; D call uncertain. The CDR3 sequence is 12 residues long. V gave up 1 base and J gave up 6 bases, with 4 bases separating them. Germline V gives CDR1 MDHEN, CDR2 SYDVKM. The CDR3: CASSLFGQPQHF. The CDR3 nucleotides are TGTGCCAGCAGTTTATTCGGTCAGCCCCAGCATTTT.

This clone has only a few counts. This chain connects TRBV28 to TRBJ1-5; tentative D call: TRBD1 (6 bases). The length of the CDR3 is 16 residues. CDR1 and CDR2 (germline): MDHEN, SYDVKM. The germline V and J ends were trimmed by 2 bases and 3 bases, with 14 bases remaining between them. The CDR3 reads CASSLLEGVANQPQHF. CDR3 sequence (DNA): TGTGCCAGCAGTTTACTTGAGGGGGTAGCCAATCAGCCCCAGCATTTT.

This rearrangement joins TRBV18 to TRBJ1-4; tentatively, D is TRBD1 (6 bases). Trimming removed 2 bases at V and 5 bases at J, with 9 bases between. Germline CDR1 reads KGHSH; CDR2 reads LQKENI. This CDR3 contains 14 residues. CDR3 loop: CASSPGGLNEKLFF. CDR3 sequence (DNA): TGTGCCAGCTCACCAGGGGGCCTGAATGAAAAACTGTTTTTT.

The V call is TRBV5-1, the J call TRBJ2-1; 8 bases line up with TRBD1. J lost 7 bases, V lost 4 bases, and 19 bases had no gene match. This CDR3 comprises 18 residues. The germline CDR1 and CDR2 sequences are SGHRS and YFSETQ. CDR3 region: CASSPTPTGGYVGNEQFF. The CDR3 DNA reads TGCGCCAGCAGCCCGACCCCCACAGGGGGGTACGTGGGGAATGAGCAGTTCTTC.

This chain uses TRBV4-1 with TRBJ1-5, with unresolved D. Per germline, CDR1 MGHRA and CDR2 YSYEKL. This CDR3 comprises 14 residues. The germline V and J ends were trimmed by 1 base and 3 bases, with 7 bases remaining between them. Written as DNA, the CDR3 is TGCGCCAGCAGCCAAGCCGGGAACAATCAGCCCCAGCATTTT. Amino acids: CASSQAGNNQPQHF.

The CDR3 is CASSYTGRAKNIQYF. The CDR3 region has the DNA TGTGCCAGCAGTTACACAGGTCGGGCCAAAAACATTCAGTACTTC. The genes are TRBV6-5 and TRBJ2-4; tentative D call: TRBD1 (5 bases). Looked up from germline, CDR1 is MNHEY and CDR2 is SVGAGI. This CDR3 is built from 15 residues. V lost 2 bases and J lost 1, with 9 bases in between.

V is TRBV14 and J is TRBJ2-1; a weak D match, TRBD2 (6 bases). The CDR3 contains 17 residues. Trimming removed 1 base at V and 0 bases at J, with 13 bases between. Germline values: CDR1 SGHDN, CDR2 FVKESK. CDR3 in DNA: TGTGCCAGCAGCCAAGCGGGTGGGAGGCCCTCCTACAATGAGCAGTTCTTC. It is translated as CASSQAGGRPSYNEQFF.

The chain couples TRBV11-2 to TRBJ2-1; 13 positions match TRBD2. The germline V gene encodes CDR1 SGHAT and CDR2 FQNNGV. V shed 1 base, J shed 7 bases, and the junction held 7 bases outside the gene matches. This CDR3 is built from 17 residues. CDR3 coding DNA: TGTGCCAGCAGCTTAGTCCTACTAGCGGGAGGGCCAAATGAGCAGTTCTTC. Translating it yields CASSLVLLAGGPNEQFF.

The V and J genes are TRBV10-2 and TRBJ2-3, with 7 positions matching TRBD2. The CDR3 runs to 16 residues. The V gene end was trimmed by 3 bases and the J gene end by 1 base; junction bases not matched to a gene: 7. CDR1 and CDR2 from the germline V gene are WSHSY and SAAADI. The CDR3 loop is CASSEPLARGTDTQYF. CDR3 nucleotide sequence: TGCGCCAGCAGTGAACCACTAGCGCGAGGCACAGATACGCAGTATTTT.

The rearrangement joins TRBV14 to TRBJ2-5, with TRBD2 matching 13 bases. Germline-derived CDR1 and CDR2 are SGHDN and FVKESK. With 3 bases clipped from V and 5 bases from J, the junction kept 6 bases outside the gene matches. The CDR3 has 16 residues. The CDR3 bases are TGTGCCAGCAGCCACTGGACTAGCGGGAGAGGGGAGACCCAGTACTTC. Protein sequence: CASSHWTSGRGETQYF.

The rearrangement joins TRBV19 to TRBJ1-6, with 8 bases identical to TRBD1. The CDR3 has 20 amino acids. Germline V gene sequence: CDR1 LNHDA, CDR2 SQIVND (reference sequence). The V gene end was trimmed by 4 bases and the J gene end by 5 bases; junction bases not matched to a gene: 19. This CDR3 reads CASSTYPRTGIRVHNSPLHF. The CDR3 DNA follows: TGTGCCAGTAGTACTTACCCACGGACAGGGATCCGTGTCCATAATTCACCCCTCCACTTT.

CDR3 nucleotides: TGCAGCGTTGAGCAGGGCCTGAACACTGAAGCTTTCTTT. Translating it yields CSVEQGLNTEAFF. V gene TRBV29-1 combines with J gene TRBJ1-1; D possibly corresponds to TRBD1 (5 bases). Trimming shortened V by 3 bases and J by 0 bases, and 8 bases separated the two germline ends. Germline V lookup: CDR1 SQVTM, CDR2 ANQGSEA. The CDR3 consists of 13 residues.

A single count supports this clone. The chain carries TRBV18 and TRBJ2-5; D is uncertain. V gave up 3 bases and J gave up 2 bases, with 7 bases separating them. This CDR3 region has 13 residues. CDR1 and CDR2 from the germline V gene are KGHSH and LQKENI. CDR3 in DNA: TGTGCCAGCTCACCTCAGGAACAAGAGACCCAGTACTTC. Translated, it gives CASSPQEQETQYF.